This T cell receptor (beta chain) was profiled in a study of cytomegalovirus exposure and HLA in healthy donors (dated by TCRdb to 2016 to 2017). Regarding the complete study: According to an earlier analysis of a few hundred of the donors, some 180 million T cells yielded 117 million unique TCR beta sequences and approximately 300 Gb of sequence data. An early release covering roughly 600 HLA-typed donors comprised 250 to 350 gigabases of sequencing data and 65 million to 100 million unique TCR sequences. The genetic ancestry cluster associated with self-reported Caucasian donors included around 76% of the roughly 400 genotyped donors. The study aimed to test whether cataloging public T cell receptors could reveal signatures of past pathogen exposure. The study used immunosequencing to profile the T cell repertoires of approximately 640 subjects and linked those repertoires to cytomegalovirus serostatus. Besides the first cohort of some 670 subjects, a separate validation cohort made up of 90 to 150 different subjects was used. The study combined high-throughput TCR immunosequencing, statistical association of individual TCRs with disease status, and machine learning to predict cytomegalovirus infection status. To study patterns of TCR occurrence, a later analysis re-analyzed previously published TCR beta repertoires from around 700 donors and added high-resolution HLA genotyping. In the later analysis, no new phenotypic data were used to find candidate immune exposures; instead, reliance was placed on TCR beta sequences and their occurrence across donors. An earlier analysis of approximately 580 of the donors used high-throughput TCR beta sequencing to judge whether each TCR beta V gene segment behaved as functional or pseudogenic. Donor age, sex, ethnicity and CMV serostatus were compiled together with the repertoire data. Genome-wide SNP genotypes for about three fifths of the roughly 670 donors were used in a later genetic analysis, which treated that subset as a discovery cohort. All discovery cohort repertoires had been generated using a single sequencing platform. HLA typing covered class I and class II loci at four-digit resolution. The number of typed donors differed by locus: about 620-630 for A, B, C, DRB1 and DQB1; 500 to 550 for DQA1; 600 to 610 for DPA1; and around 490 for DPB1. A few DR-DQ haplotypes were treated as single units for association and clustering because of strong linkage in the cohort. Among under 450 genotyped donors of the cohort, an average of approximately 240,000 unique TCR beta nucleotide sequences were sequenced per donor, about a sixth of them non-productive. General study outcomes and caveats: A further reported finding was that TCR beta sequences accurately predicted the HLA-A and HLA-B alleles for most subjects in the first cohort. The study listed around 160 TCR beta chains as associated with cytomegalovirus. This cohort had only TCR beta chains sequenced, and the lack of alpha or paired-chain data limited which features could be detected. Because some donors lacked HLA typing at each locus, the association tests relied only on the typed subset. Most TCR sequences were observed very rarely across donors, whereas some public TCRs were present in many individuals. The 87-base-pair reads could not distinguish some IMGT-functional V segments, including TRBV6-2 and TRBV6-3, so those segments were excluded. In a later analysis, most CMV-associated TCR beta chains were found to appear HLA-restricted, with HLA associations seemingly driven largely by CMV exposure. The authors suggested that the approach could potentially be extended to other disease states and immunological phenotypes. CMV serostatus was the only immune exposure information available for the cohort. A later analysis associated 16,951 TCR beta sequences with specific HLA alleles at a false discovery rate of 0.05. The presence/absence analyses assumed that sequencing depth was roughly uniform across donors, and that assumption may not be true. The earlier analysis of approximately 560 of the donors excluded 15 to 20 rarely observed V segments, including chromosome 9 orphons, because counts were too low. The sequencing pipeline was judged likely to have produced a cluster of highly shared sequence variants as a technical artifact. Several of the top co-occurrence clusters appeared to be linked to parvovirus B19, influenza, CMV and Epstein-Barr virus, according to a later analysis. V-gene and J-gene trimming of TCR beta chains was associated with a missense DCLRE1C variant in a later genetic analysis, and the association was replicated in an independent cohort. Cytomegalovirus status was reported to be diagnosed by the classifier with high specificity and sensitivity in both the original and validation cohorts. Compared with equally common non-associated chains, HLA-associated TCR beta chains in a later analysis were more clonally expanded and had lower generation probabilities. Broadly in line with IMGT annotations, most TCR beta V segments showed up in productive rearrangements about 87% or about 30% of the time in an earlier analysis of approximately 600 of the donors. Assigning TCR associations to individual alleles was difficult when HLA alleles, especially DR and DQ, strongly co-occurred. In a later analysis, the rate of TCR association differed among HLA loci, with DRB1 alleles having the most associated TCRs and HLA-C alleles having the fewest. According to a later genetic analysis, donors in an Asian-associated ancestry cluster had fewer N-insertions in productive TCRs than the approximately 610-donor mean. Correlated functional status among segregating V segments might be attributable to linkage disequilibrium, but an unknown experimental factor could not be ruled out. In vitro tests confirmed that three of the cytomegalovirus-associated TCR beta chains recognize cytomegalovirus antigens.

To prepare the library, the immunoSEQ multiplex PCR assay was applied. For the multiplex PCR, a mixture combining 60 forward primers for TCR Vbeta segments and 13 reverse primers for TCR Jbeta segments was used. Amplification of the CDR3 region of rearranged TCR beta genes was performed with a multiplex PCR assay on genomic DNA. The Illumina HiSeq System was used to sequence the amplified TCR beta libraries as 87-base-pair reads. The authors processed their data as follows. A later analysis counted tens of millions of unique TCR beta chains across the roughly 700 repertoires, and roughly 11 million of these chains were shared by at least two donors. To remove PCR and sequencing errors, raw reads were error-corrected and collapsed into unique sequences using a nearest-neighbor algorithm that merged closely related sequences. To assign V, D and J gene segments, CDR3 sequences were aligned to IMGT reference sequences. For a sequence to be retained, at least a six-nucleotide match to both a V gene segment and a J gene segment was required. A rearrangement counted as productive if the CDR3 had no stop codons and remained in frame with V and J, and every other rearrangement counted as non-productive. Following IMGT convention, CDR3 was defined as the stretch from the second conserved V-encoded cysteine up to the conserved J-encoded phenylalanine. The earlier analysis of about 590 of the donors excluded sequences that lacked an unambiguous match to a single V gene segment. In an earlier analysis of approximately 590 of the donors, a V segment was called functional when productive rearrangements were above 56.7%, and segregating when the standard deviation between donors exceeded 5%. To diagnose cytomegalovirus status from the catalog of TCR beta chain sequences, a statistical classification framework was built. V and J gene assignment, in a later analysis, came from comparing TCR nucleotide sequences with IMGT/GENE-DB human TR gene sequences. Using the TCRdist pipeline, a later analysis assigned CDR3 sequences along with most-parsimonious VDJ recombination scenarios. In a later analysis, each TCR beta chain was defined by its CDR3 amino acid sequence together with its V-gene family, and reads without a unique V-gene family were excluded. In a later analysis, approximately 640 highly shared, low-generation-probability nucleotide sequences were removed to address suspected cross-contamination and a sequencing artifact. In a later analysis, a clonal expansion index for each public chain was calculated from normalized within-repertoire ranks of inferred template counts. In a later analysis, generation probabilities were computed with a VDJ recombination model fitted to out-of-frame rearrangements, and the resulting probabilities were checked against IGoR. A later analysis scored TCR-TCR, TCR-HLA and TCR-CMV co-occurrence with hypergeometric tests, applying a repertoire-size bias correction to TCR pairs. A later analysis estimated false discovery rates by permuting HLA or CMV assignments 20 times. In a later analysis, co-occurring TCRs were grouped with DBSCAN, and TCRdist sequence similarity was added when clustering was performed within HLA-allele-positive subsets. Repertoires with fewer than 30,000 or more than 120,000 public chains were left out of co-occurrence clustering, as were five repertoires with anomalous nucleotide sharing. Drawn from immuneACCESS, this table holds only the in-frame rearrangements with V and J called that TCRdb kept. Clones are partly lost; checked studies trace under half to an unresolved V gene and leave the rest unexplained. The V and J calls and the clone size are those of that table, but D and trimming were determined from the DNA. The sample table contains roughly 120,000 clones; only one count was recorded for around 8.5% of them. The ten top clones hold around 5.5% of the sample.

The cohort consisted of 600 to 750 healthy bone marrow donors. Cohort members were all nominally healthy when sampled, although unrecorded immune exposures were likely present. The donor was CMV seronegative and belonged to the group of several hundred seronegative cohort members. A peripheral blood sample was provided by each donor, and peripheral blood mononuclear cells were used for TCR beta sequencing. Genomic DNA was extracted from the blood cell samples with the Qiagen DNeasy Blood Extraction Kit. The CDR3 sequence holds 13 residues, the cysteine and phenylalanine included. Left in the record is the CDR3 DNA by itself, 39 bases read in frame from the first base. Deletion took 4 bases off V and 5 bases off J, with a span of 11 bases between the germline ends. Sequences LGHNA (CDR1) and YSLEER (CDR2) are obtained from the germline V gene. To note about this clone: It has no known antigen specificity. No clone much larger than this one lies a single base away; base qualities are absent.

Source material: PBMCs. The chain is assembled from TRBV4-3 and TRBJ2-5; the D gene is perhaps TRBD2, from 5 matching bases. This clonotype originated in a man aged 35 to 55 in good health and CMV-seronegative. The bases are TGCGCCAGCAGCCCACGGACGGGGGAGACCCAGTACTTC. Translated, it gives CASSPRTGETQYF.